The clone carrying this T cell receptor beta chain was counted between two and nine times. The antigen is unknown. This sample was taken from a study of CD8 T cells in ankylosing spondylitis. Findings of the study overall: Within peripheral blood, clones linked to disease were CD8+ and relatively rare. Blood of patients with ankylosing spondylitis appeared to be characterized by a TCR beta motif of 8 or 9 highly homologous variants.

MiXCR, applied by TCRdb to the 5' RACE reads, yields one record per CDR3 protein. The sample lists roughly 670,000 distinct CDR3 sequences, about 20% seen once, with about 20% in the top ten. CDR3 length equals 14 residues. Germline V gene data show CDR1 as SGHNT and CDR2 as YYREEE (reference sequence). V shed 1 base and J shed 0 bases, with 8 bases lying between them. Material: blood, either unsorted or a sorted T cell fraction (not recorded which). This clonotype was obtained from a male donor with ankylosing spondylitis. The rearrangement links TRBV5-4 to TRBJ2-7; D assignment may be TRBD1 or TRBD2 (5 bases each). This chain's CDR3 is CASSLLGDSYEQYF. The CDR3 coding sequence is TGTGCCAGCAGCTTGTTGGGGGACTCCTACGAGCAGTACTTC.